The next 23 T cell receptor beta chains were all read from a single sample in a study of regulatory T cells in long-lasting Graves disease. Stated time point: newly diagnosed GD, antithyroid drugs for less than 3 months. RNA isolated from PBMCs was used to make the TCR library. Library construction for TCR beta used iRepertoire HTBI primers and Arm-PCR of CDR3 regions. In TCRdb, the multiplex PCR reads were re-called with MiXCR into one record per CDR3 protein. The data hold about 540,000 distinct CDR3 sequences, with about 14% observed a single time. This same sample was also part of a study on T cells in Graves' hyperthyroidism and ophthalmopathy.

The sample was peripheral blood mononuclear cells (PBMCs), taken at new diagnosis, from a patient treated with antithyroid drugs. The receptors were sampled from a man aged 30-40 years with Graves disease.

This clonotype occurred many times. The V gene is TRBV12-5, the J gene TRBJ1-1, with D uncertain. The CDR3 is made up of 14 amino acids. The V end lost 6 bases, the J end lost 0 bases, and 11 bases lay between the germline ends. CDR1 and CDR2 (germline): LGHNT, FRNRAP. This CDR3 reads CASGLHSLNTEAFF. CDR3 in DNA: TGTGCTAGTGGCCTACACAGCTTGAACACTGAAGCTTTCTTT.

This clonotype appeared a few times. The DNA for the CDR3 is TGTGCCAGCAGCCCCGGTGATTTTGAAAAACTGTTTTTT. Translating gives CASSPGDFEKLFF. This chain links TRBV5-4 with TRBJ1-4, with D hard to call. The CDR3 consists of 13 residues. V lost 4 bases to trimming and J lost 7 bases, with 11 bases between them. CDR1 is SGHNT, CDR2 YYREEE, per germline (reference sequence). The full variable domain, with the rest looked up from reference TRBV5-4 and TRBJ1-4, is ETGVTQSPTHLIKTRGQQVTLRCSSQSGHNTVSWYQQALGQGPQFIFQYYREEENGRGNFPPRFSGLQFPNYSSELNVNALELDDSALYLCASSPGDFEKLFFGSGTQLSVL.

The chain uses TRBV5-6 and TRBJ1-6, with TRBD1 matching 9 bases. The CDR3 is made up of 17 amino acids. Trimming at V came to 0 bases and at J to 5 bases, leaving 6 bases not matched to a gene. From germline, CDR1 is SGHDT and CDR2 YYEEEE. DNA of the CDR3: TGTGCCAGCAGCTTGGTCCGAAGACAGGGGGATAATTCACCCCTCCACTTT. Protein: CASSLVRRQGDNSPLHF. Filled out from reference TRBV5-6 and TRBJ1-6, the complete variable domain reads DAGVTQSPTHLIKTRGQQVTLRCSPKSGHDTVSWYQQALGQGPQFIFQYYEEEERQRGNFPDRFSGHQFPNYSSELNVNALLLGDSALYLCASSLVRRQGDNSPLHFGNGTRLTVT.

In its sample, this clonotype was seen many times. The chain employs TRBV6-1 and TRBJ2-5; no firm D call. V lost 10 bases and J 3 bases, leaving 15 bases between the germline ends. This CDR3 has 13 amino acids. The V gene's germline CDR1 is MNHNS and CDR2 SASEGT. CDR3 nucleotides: TGTGCCATTTCACCTCAGGCAGAAGAGACCCAGTACTTC. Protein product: CAISPQAEETQYF.

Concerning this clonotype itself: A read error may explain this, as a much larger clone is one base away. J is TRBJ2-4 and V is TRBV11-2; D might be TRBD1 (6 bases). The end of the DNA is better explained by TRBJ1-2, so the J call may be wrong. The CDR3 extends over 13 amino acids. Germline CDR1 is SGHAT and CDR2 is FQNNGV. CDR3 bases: TGTGCCAGCAGCCACTTGGGGGCGCATGGCTACACCTTC. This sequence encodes CASSHLGAHGYTF.

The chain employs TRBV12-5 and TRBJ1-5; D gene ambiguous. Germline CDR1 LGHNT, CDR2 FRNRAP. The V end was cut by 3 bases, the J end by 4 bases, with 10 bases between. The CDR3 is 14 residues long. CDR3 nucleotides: TGTGCTAGTGGTTTTGGTCAAATTAATCAGCCCCAGCATTTT. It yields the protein CASGFGQINQPQHF.

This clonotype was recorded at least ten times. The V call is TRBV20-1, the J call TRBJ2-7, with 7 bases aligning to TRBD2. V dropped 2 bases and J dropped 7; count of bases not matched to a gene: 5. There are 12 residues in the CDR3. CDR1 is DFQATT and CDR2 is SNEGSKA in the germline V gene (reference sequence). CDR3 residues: CSARRPGGEQYF. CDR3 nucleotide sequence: TGCAGTGCTAGACGCCCCGGGGGGGAGCAGTACTTC.

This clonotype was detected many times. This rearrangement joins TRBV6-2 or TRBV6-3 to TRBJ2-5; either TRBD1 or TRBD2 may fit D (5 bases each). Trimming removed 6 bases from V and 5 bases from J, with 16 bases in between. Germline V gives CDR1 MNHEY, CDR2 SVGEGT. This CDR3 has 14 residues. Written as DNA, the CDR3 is TGTGCCAGCAGCCCCGAGGGGACGGGGGAGACCCAGTACTTC. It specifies CASSPEGTGETQYF.

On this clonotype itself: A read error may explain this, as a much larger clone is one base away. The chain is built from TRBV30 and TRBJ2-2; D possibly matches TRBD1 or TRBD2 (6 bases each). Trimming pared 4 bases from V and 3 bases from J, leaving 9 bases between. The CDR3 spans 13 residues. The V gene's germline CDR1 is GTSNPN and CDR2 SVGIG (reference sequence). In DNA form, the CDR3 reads TGTGCCTGGAACGGGGGCTACACCGGGGAGCTGTTTTTT. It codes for CAWNGGYTGELFF. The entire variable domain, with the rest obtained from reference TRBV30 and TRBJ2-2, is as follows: SQTIHQWPATLVQPVGSPLSLECTVEGTSNPNLYWYRQAAGRGLQLLFYSVGIGQISSEVPQNLSASRPQDRQFILSSKKLLLSDSGFYLCAWNGGYTGELFFGEGSRLTVL.

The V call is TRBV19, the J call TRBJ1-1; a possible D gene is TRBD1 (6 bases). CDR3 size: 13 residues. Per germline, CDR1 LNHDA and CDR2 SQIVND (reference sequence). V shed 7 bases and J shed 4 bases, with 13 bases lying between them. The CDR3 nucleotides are TGTGCCAGTACCTCAGGGGTTGGCACTGAAGCTTTCTTT. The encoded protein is CASTSGVGTEAFF. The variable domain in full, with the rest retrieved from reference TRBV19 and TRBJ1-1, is DGGITQSPKYLFRKEGQNVTLSCEQNLNHDAMYWYRQDPGQGLRLIYYSQIVNDFQKGDIAEGYSVSREKKESFPLTVTSAQKNPTAFYLCASTSGVGTEAFFGQGTRLTVV.

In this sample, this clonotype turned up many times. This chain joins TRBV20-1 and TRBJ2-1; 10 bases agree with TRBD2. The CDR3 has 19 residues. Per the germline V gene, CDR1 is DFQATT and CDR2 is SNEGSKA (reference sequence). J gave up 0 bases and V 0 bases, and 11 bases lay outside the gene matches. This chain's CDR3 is CSARDWASGGASSYNEQFF. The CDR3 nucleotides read TGCAGTGCTAGAGACTGGGCTAGCGGGGGAGCTAGCTCCTACAATGAGCAGTTCTTC.

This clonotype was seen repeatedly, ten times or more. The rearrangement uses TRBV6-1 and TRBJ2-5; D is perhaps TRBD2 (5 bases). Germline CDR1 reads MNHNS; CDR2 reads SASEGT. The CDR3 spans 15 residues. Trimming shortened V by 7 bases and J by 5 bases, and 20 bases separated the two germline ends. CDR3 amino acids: CASNPGTVGFETQYF. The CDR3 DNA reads TGTGCCAGCAATCCGGGAACAGTAGGCTTCGAGACCCAGTACTTC.

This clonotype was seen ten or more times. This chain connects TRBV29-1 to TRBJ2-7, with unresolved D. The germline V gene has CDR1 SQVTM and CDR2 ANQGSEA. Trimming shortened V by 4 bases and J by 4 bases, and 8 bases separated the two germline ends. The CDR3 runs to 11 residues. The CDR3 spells CSVGSGYEQYF. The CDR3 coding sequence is TGCAGCGTTGGGTCCGGATACGAGCAGTACTTC.

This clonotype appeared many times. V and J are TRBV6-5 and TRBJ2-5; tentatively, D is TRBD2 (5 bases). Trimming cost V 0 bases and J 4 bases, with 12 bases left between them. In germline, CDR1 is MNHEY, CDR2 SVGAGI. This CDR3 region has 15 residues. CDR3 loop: CASSYSPGSAETQYF. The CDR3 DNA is TGTGCCAGCAGTTACTCTCCGGGGAGCGCAGAGACCCAGTACTTC.

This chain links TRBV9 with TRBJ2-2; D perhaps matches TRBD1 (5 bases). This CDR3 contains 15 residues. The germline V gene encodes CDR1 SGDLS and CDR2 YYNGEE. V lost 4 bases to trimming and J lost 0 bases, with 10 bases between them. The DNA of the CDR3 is TGTGCCAGCAGCATCGACAGATCGAACACCGGGGAGCTGTTTTTT. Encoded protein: CASSIDRSNTGELFF.

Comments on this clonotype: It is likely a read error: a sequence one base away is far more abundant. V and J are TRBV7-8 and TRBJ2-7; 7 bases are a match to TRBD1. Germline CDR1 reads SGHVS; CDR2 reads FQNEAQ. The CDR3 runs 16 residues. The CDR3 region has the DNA TGTGCCAGCAGCTTAGTTGGACAGGCCGAAACCTACAAGCAGTACTTC. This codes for CASSLVGQAETYKQYF.

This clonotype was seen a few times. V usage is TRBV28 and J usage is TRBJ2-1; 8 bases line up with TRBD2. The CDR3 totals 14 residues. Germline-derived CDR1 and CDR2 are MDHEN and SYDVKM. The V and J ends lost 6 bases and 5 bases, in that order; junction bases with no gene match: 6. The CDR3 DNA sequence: TGTGCCAGCAGCCCGGGACTAGACCACAATGAGCAGTTCTTC. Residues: CASSPGLDHNEQFF.

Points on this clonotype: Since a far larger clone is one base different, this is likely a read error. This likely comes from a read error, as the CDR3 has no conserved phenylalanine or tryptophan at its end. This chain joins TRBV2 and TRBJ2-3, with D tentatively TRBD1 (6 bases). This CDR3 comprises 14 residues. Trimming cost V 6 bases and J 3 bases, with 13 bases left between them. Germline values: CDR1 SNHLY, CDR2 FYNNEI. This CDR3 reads CASSSAQGTDTQYS. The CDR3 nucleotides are TGTGCCAGCAGCTCTGCCCAGGGGACAGATACGCAGTATTCT.

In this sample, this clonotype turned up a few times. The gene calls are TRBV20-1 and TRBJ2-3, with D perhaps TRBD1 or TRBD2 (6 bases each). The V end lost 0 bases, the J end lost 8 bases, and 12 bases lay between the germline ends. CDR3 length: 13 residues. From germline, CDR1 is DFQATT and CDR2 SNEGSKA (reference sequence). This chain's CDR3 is CSARDQGGGTQYF. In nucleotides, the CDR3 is TGCAGTGCTAGAGATCAAGGAGGGGGTACGCAGTATTTT.

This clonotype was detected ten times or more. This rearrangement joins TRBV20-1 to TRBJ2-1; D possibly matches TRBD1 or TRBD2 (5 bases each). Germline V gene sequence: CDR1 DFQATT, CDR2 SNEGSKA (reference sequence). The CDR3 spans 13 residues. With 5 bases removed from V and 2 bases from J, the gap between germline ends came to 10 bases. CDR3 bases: TGCAGTGCTCGGTTGGGGGCCTACAATGAGCAGTTCTTC. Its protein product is CSARLGAYNEQFF.

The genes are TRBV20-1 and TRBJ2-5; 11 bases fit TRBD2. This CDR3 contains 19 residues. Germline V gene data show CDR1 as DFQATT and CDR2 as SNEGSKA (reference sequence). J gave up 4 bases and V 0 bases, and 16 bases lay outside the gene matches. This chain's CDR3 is CSARDPLAGGKLTRETQYF. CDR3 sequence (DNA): TGCAGTGCTAGAGATCCGCTAGCGGGAGGAAAACTAACGAGAGAGACCCAGTACTTC.

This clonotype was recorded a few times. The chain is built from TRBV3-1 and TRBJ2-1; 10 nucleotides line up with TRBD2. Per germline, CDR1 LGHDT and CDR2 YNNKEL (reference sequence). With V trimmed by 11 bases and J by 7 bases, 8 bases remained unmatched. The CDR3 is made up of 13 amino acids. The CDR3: CAGATSGKNEQFF. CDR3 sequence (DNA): TGTGCCGGCGCAACTAGCGGGAAAAATGAGCAGTTCTTC.

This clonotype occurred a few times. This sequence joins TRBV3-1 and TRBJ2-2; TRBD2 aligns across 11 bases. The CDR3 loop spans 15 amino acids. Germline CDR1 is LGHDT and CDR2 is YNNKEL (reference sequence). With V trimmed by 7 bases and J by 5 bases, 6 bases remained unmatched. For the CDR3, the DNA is TGTGCCAGCACCACTAGCGGGAGTGGAACCGGGGAGCTGTTTTTT. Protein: CASTTSGSGTGELFF.